Here is one T cell receptor (beta chain) with its context. These data come from a study of OX40 agonist ivuxolimab in advanced cancers. Sampled blood was obtained at baseline, cycle 4 day 1, and cycle 7 day 1. Measured with immunoSEQ multiplex PCR; TCRdb has only the in-frame clones, and not every one. The sample holds over 150,000 clones, around 94% seen once. The J segment lost 3 bases and the V segment lost 2 bases, leaving 9 bases of the junction unmatched. CDR1 SGHNT and CDR2 YYREEE come from the germline V gene (reference sequence). The CDR3 has 17 amino acids. The specimen comprised CD4+ or CD8+ T cells sorted from blood, sampled in a trial of the OX40 agonist ivuxolimab. This chain uses TRBV5-4 with TRBJ1-4; TRBD1 matches 8 bases. The TCR was taken from an adult with an advanced solid tumor such as melanoma, head and neck, liver or kidney cancer. The chain's CDR3 is CASSFAAGGLSNEKLFF. The CDR3 DNA reads TGTGCCAGCAGCTTCGCGGCAGGGGGCCTCTCTAATGAAAAACTGTTTTTT. Variable domain in full (rest from reference TRBV5-4 and TRBJ1-4): ETGVTQSPTHLIKTRGQQVTLRCSSQSGHNTVSWYQQALGQGPQFIFQYYREEENGRGNFPPRFSGLQFPNYSSELNVNALELDDSALYLCASSFAAGGLSNEKLFFGSGTQLSVL.